The 29 T cell receptor beta chains below come from one sample, sequenced in a study of T cell responses to AZD1222 COVID-19 vaccine (dated by TCRdb to about 2021). The sample's time point label, decoded: about 28 days (+/-7) after the second vaccine dose. Library construction relied on the immunoSEQ multiplex PCR assay. TCRdb limited this immuneACCESS table to in-frame rearrangements with V and J called. A share of clones is missing; checked studies link under half to unresolved V genes, and the rest is unexplained. The sample table lists 120,000 to 150,000 clones, more than 75% of them with a count of one. The ten biggest clones cover 1.9% of the sample. Here the sequenced sample was peripheral blood, taken 28 days after the second AZD1222 dose. These receptors were obtained from an adult who received the AZD1222 COVID-19 vaccine.

V is TRBV7-9 and J is TRBJ1-4; no clear D. From germline, CDR1 is SEHNR and CDR2 FQNEAQ (reference sequence). This CDR3 is 16 amino acids long. V was trimmed by 5 bases and J by 5 bases, leaving 18 bases between them. CDR3 amino acids: CASSQNTGGRNEKLFF. The CDR3 DNA reads TGTGCCAGCAGCCAAAATACGGGCGGCAGGAATGAAAAACTGTTTTTT.

J is TRBJ1-1 and V is TRBV5-6; a possible D gene is TRBD1 (6 bases). Between the trimmed V and J ends, which lost 2 bases and 1 base, there was a span of 12 bases. CDR1 and CDR2 (germline): SGHDT, YYEEEE. The CDR3 sequence is 15 residues long. This CDR3 is CASSFRDTGNTEAFF. CDR3 nucleotides: TGTGCCAGCAGCTTCCGGGACACAGGGAACACTGAAGCTTTCTTT.

The rearrangement joins TRBV6-5 to TRBJ1-6, with 7 bases that match TRBD1. V shed 4 bases and J 2 bases; nucleotides not matched to a gene: 2. The CDR3 has 15 residues. Germline CDR1 MNHEY, CDR2 SVGAGI. CDR3 sequence reads: CASSLTGTYNSPLHF. For the CDR3, the DNA is TGTGCCAGCAGTTTGACAGGGACCTATAATTCACCCCTCCACTTT.

The chain carries TRBV5-8 and TRBJ1-5, with D maybe TRBD1 (5 bases). The CDR3 runs to 15 residues. The germline gives CDR1 SGHTS, CDR2 YDEGEE. With 4 bases removed from V and 3 bases from J, the gap between germline ends came to 14 bases. The CDR3 protein is CASSPLQGDNQPQHF. In DNA, the CDR3 is TGTGCCAGCAGCCCACTCCAGGGAGACAATCAGCCCCAGCATTTT. The full variable domain, with the rest looked up from reference TRBV5-8 and TRBJ1-5, is EAGVTQSPTHLIKTRGQQATLRCSPISGHTSVYWYQQALGLGLQFLLWYDEGEERNRGNFPPRFSGRQFPNYSSELNVNALELEDSALYLCASSPLQGDNQPQHFGDGTRLSIL.

The rearrangement joins TRBV6-6 to TRBJ1-1; TRBD1 aligns across 9 bases. The CDR3 has 16 residues. Looked up from germline, CDR1 is MNHNY and CDR2 is SVGAGI (reference sequence). Unmatched junction bases numbered 9, after V lost 6 bases and J lost 1 base. CDR3 nucleotide sequence: TGTGCCAGCAGGCCGGGACAGGGTGGGGCGAACACTGAAGCTTTCTTT. Its translation is CASRPGQGGANTEAFF.

The chain carries TRBV19 and TRBJ1-2; 11 nucleotides agree with TRBD1. Germline V gene data show CDR1 as LNHDA and CDR2 as SQIVND (reference sequence). CDR3 size: 15 residues. The V gene end was trimmed by 5 bases and the J gene end by 8 bases; junction bases not matched to a gene: 10. The CDR3 sequence: CASSAPGQGVGGYTF. In DNA form, the CDR3 reads TGTGCCAGTAGTGCACCGGGACAGGGGGTGGGAGGCTACACCTTC.

This clone was observed a single time. This rearrangement joins TRBV28 to TRBJ1-1; D not certain. Germline assignment: CDR1 MDHEN and CDR2 SYDVKM. This CDR3 spans 15 amino acids. Between the trimmed V and J ends, which lost 6 bases and 2 bases, there was a span of 16 bases. The CDR3 loop reads CASSSSAGVNTEAFF. The CDR3 DNA sequence: TGTGCCAGCAGCTCGTCGGCGGGAGTAAACACTGAAGCTTTCTTT.

The chain recombines TRBV2 with TRBJ1-1, with D perhaps TRBD1 (5 bases). The V gene lost 4 bases and the J gene lost 3 bases, with 18 bases spanning the gap. In germline, CDR1 is SNHLY, CDR2 FYNNEI. The CDR3 loop spans 16 amino acids. The CDR3 DNA reads TGTGCCAGCAGTGCGAGGGGCGGGGAATGGGACACTGAAGCTTTCTTT. Protein product: CASSARGGEWDTEAFF.

The chain carries TRBV2 and TRBJ2-7, with 13 bases lining up with TRBD2. This CDR3 region has 16 residues. The V and J ends lost 3 bases and 7 bases, in that order; junction bases with no gene match: 9. Germline CDR1 SNHLY, CDR2 FYNNEI. The CDR3 sequence: CASSDGTSGTPGEQYF. CDR3 nucleotide sequence: TGTGCCAGCAGTGACGGGACTAGCGGGACCCCTGGGGAGCAGTACTTC.

CDR3 bases: TGTGCCATCAGTGAAACAAGCAACACTGAAGCTTTCTTT. The encoded protein is CAISETSNTEAFF. The genes are TRBV10-3 and TRBJ1-1; D gene ambiguous. Looked up from germline, CDR1 is ENHRY and CDR2 is SYGVKD. The CDR3 covers 13 residues. Deletions cut 3 bases from V and 2 bases from J, with 7 bases between.

The rearrangement uses TRBV7-9 and TRBJ1-6, with D unresolved. This CDR3 region has 16 residues. Germline CDR1 is SEHNR and CDR2 is FQNEAQ (reference sequence). The V and J ends lost 1 base and 0 bases respectively, with 7 bases between them. The chain's CDR3 is CASSLGASSYNSPLHF. Written as DNA, the CDR3 is TGTGCCAGCAGCTTAGGAGCGAGCTCCTATAATTCACCCCTCCACTTT.

The chain carries TRBV3-1 (or the pseudogene TRBV3-2) and TRBJ1-2; D not certain. The length of the CDR3 is 15 residues. The V end was cut by 0 bases, the J end by 0 bases, with 8 bases between. Looked up from germline, CDR1 is LGHDT and CDR2 is YNNKEL (reference sequence). The CDR3 coding sequence is TGTGCCAGCAGCCAAGATATGACCGCTAACTATGGCTACACCTTC. Amino acid sequence: CASSQDMTANYGYTF.

In this sample, this clone turned up once. The chain combines TRBV19 with TRBJ1-1, with TRBD1 matching over 8 bases. V lost 9 bases and J lost 1; bases outside the gene matches: 13. Germline V CDR1 and CDR2: LNHDA, SQIVND (reference sequence). This CDR3 spans 16 amino acids. CDR3: CASTGQGTIPNTEAFF. In nucleotides, the CDR3 is TGTGCCAGCACTGGACAGGGCACTATCCCGAACACTGAAGCTTTCTTT.

The V gene is TRBV5-1, the J gene TRBJ1-4; TRBD1 matches at 7 bases. Germline-derived CDR1 and CDR2 are SGHRS and YFSETQ. The CDR3 extends over 13 amino acids. The trim removed 6 bases at V and 8 bases at J, leaving 7 bases unmatched. The CDR3 region is CASTRGPGEKLFF. The CDR3 DNA reads as TGCGCCAGCACTAGGGGGCCTGGAGAAAAACTGTTTTTT.

This clone was recorded only once. This sequence joins TRBV14 and TRBJ2-1; TRBD2 matches at 7 bases. V trimming: 1 base; J trimming: 2 bases; junction bases outside the gene matches: 11. Germline loops: CDR1 SGHDN, CDR2 FVKESK. CDR3 length: 18 residues. The CDR3 here is CASSQGFGGGGTYNEQFF. DNA for the CDR3: TGTGCCAGCAGCCAAGGATTTGGGGGGGGAGGAACCTACAATGAGCAGTTCTTC.

This clone turned up a few times. This chain joins TRBV7-9 and TRBJ1-2; possibly TRBD1 for D (5 bases). Trimming took off 5 bases at V and 5 bases at J, with 21 bases between the two ends. CDR3 length: 16 residues. CDR1 and CDR2 (germline): SEHNR, FQNEAQ (reference sequence). The CDR3 is CASSPTPPGWDYGYTF. Written as DNA, the CDR3 is TGTGCCAGCAGCCCCACTCCCCCAGGGTGGGATTATGGCTACACCTTC.

The J gene is TRBJ2-1, the V gene TRBV9; 8 bases are shared with TRBD2. This CDR3 comprises 16 residues. Germline V gives CDR1 SGDLS, CDR2 YYNGEE. Trimming removed 0 bases from V and 1 base from J; junction bases left unmatched: 3. CDR3 bases: TGTGCCAGCAGCGTAGTTGGCGGGAGGTCCTACAATGAGCAGTTCTTC. Translation gives CASSVVGGRSYNEQFF. The full variable domain, completed using reference TRBV9 and TRBJ2-1, is DSGVTQTPKHLITATGQRVTLRCSPRSGDLSVYWYQQSLDQGLQFLIQYYNGEERAKGNILERFSAQQFPDLHSELNLSSLELGDSALYFCASSVVGGRSYNEQFFGPGTRLTVL.

This sequence joins TRBV30 and TRBJ2-5; TRBD1 matches at 11 bases. The CDR3 has 15 residues. The J segment lost 2 bases and the V segment lost 3 bases, leaving 5 bases of the junction unmatched. Per germline, CDR1 GTSNPN and CDR2 SVGIG (reference sequence). The CDR3 DNA follows: TGTGCCTGGAGGGGACAGGGGGTAGGGCAAGAGACCCAGTACTTC. Amino acids: CAWRGQGVGQETQYF. Full variable domain (outside the CDR3, taken from reference TRBV30 and TRBJ2-5): SQTIHQWPATLVQPVGSPLSLECTVEGTSNPNLYWYRQAAGRGLQLLFYSVGIGQISSEVPQNLSASRPQDRQFILSSKKLLLSDSGFYLCAWRGQGVGQETQYFGPGTRLLVL.

The CDR3 region is CASSFLAGGGNIQYF. In nucleotides, the CDR3 is TGTGCCAGCAGCTTTTTAGCGGGAGGTGGAAACATTCAGTACTTC. V gene TRBV11-1 combines with J gene TRBJ2-4, with 10 bases fitting TRBD2. After removal of 3 bases from V and 6 bases from J, the junction contained 5 bases not matched to a gene. CDR3 length: 15 residues. Germline V gene data show CDR1 as SGHAT and CDR2 as FQDESV (reference sequence).

The J gene is TRBJ1-2, the V gene TRBV12-3 or TRBV12-4; D remains ambiguous. The length of the CDR3 is 11 residues. Trimming stripped 6 bases from V and 7 bases from J, with 9 bases between. CDR3 nucleotides: TGTGCCAGCAGGGGATATAGTGGCTACACCTTC. Translating gives CASRGYSGYTF.

The gene calls are TRBV24-1 and TRBJ1-1, with D tentatively TRBD1 (6 bases). Germline CDR1 reads KGHDR; CDR2 reads SFDVKD. The CDR3 has 17 amino acids. Trimming stripped 5 bases from V and 1 base from J, with 19 bases between. Here the CDR3 DNA reads TGTGCCACCAGTGGTGGCTTCAGGACAGTCCCGAACACTGAAGCTTTCTTT. Residues: CATSGGFRTVPNTEAFF.

The chain employs TRBV9 and TRBJ2-3; D uncertain. Trimming removed 1 base at V and 2 bases at J, with 8 bases between. The germline V gene has CDR1 SGDLS and CDR2 YYNGEE. The CDR3 is 14 amino acids. CDR3 region: CASSVLGYTDTQYF. CDR3 coding DNA: TGTGCCAGCAGCGTACTAGGATACACAGATACGCAGTATTTT.

The chain uses TRBV6-6 and TRBJ1-5; no definite D call. V was pared by 1 base and J by 2 bases, with 9 bases between. CDR3 length: 15 residues. The germline V gene encodes CDR1 MNHNY and CDR2 SVGAGI (reference sequence). The CDR3 here is CASSYFGEGNQPQHF. The CDR3 DNA is TGTGCCAGCAGTTACTTCGGGGAAGGCAATCAGCCCCAGCATTTT.

The chain joins TRBV3-1 (or the pseudogene TRBV3-2) to TRBJ2-3; 10 bases match TRBD2. J was trimmed by 3 bases and V by 2 bases; bases with no gene match: 5. CDR3 size: 16 residues. Looked up from germline, CDR1 is LGHDT and CDR2 is YNNKEL (reference sequence). The CDR3 DNA sequence: TGTGCCAGCAGCCAAACAGCGGGAGGGGGGACAGATACGCAGTATTTT. The encoded protein is CASSQTAGGGTDTQYF.

This rearrangement joins TRBV5-1 to TRBJ2-2, with 7 nucleotides matching TRBD1. CDR1 and CDR2 (germline): SGHRS, YFSETQ. CDR3 length: 14 residues. V lost 0 bases and J lost 6; bases outside the gene matches: 2. CDR3 sequence: CASSLDRGAGELFF. As DNA, the CDR3 is TGCGCCAGCAGCTTGGACAGGGGTGCCGGGGAGCTGTTTTTT.

V and J are TRBV10-3 and TRBJ2-7, with no clear D. CDR1 is ENHRY and CDR2 is SYGVKD in the germline V gene. The CDR3 spans 14 residues. With 4 bases removed from V and 0 bases from J, the gap between germline ends came to 10 bases. DNA for the CDR3: TGTGCCATCAGTGGCGGCGGAAACTCCTACGAGCAGTACTTC. This translates into CAISGGGNSYEQYF.

The genes are TRBV3-1 (or the pseudogene TRBV3-2) and TRBJ2-4; 10 bases map to TRBD1. The CDR3 covers 14 residues. V gave up 5 bases and J gave up 9 bases; unmatched junction bases: 7. Germline V gene lookup returns CDR1 LGHDT and CDR2 YNNKEL (reference sequence). The CDR3 DNA sequence: TGTGCCAGCAGCGTCCCGGGACAGGGGAGCATTCAGTACTTC. Its translation: CASSVPGQGSIQYF.

The rearrangement uses TRBV11-2 and TRBJ1-3; D is unresolved. V shed 5 bases and J shed 0 bases, with 14 bases lying between them. This CDR3 is built from 16 residues. CDR1 is SGHAT and CDR2 is FQNNGV in the germline V gene. The CDR3 here is CASSPRVTLSGNTIYF. CDR3 coding DNA: TGTGCCAGCAGCCCACGGGTAACCCTCTCTGGAAACACCATATATTTT.

This chain links TRBV19 with TRBJ2-1; D is possibly TRBD2 (5 bases). Germline V lookup: CDR1 LNHDA, CDR2 SQIVND (reference sequence). CDR3 length: 15 residues. The V gene lost 4 bases and the J gene lost 0 bases, with 10 bases spanning the gap. The CDR3 spells CASSNAGHSYNEQFF. In DNA, the CDR3 is TGTGCCAGTAGTAACGCGGGCCACTCCTACAATGAGCAGTTCTTC.